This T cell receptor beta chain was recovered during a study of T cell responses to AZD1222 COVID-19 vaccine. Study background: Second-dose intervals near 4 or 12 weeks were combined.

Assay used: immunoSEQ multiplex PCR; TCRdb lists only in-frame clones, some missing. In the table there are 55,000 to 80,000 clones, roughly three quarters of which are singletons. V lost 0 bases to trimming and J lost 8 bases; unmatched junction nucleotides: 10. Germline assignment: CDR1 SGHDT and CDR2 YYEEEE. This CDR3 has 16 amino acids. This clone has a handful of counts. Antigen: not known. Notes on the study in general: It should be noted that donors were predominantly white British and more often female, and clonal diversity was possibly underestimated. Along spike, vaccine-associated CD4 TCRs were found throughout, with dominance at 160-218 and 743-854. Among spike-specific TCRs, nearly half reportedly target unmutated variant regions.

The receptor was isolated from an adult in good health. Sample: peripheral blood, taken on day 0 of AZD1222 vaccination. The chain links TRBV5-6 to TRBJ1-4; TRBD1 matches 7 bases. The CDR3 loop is CASSLGQGNIGEKLFF. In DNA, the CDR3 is TGTGCCAGCAGCTTGGGACAGGGCAATATAGGGGAAAAACTGTTTTTT.